The entry below describes one T cell receptor (beta chain). The entry originates in a study of T cell responses to AZD1222 COVID-19 vaccine. Measured with immunoSEQ multiplex PCR; TCRdb has only the in-frame clones, and not every one. The profile covers approximately 160,000 clones, with about 91% appearing a single time and around 4.4% taken by the ten largest. CDR1 is MNHGY, CDR2 SAAAGT, per germline. CDR3 size: 14 residues. V lost 6 bases to trimming and J lost 1 base, with 13 bases between them. The chain employs TRBV6-8 and TRBJ2-7; a weak D match, TRBD1 (5 bases). Sequenced here: peripheral blood, sampled on day 0 of AZD1222 vaccination. The receptor was isolated from an adult in good health. The CDR3 reads CASSDDRTSYEQYF. Here the CDR3 DNA reads TGTGCCAGCAGCGACGATCGGACATCCTACGAGCAGTACTTC.